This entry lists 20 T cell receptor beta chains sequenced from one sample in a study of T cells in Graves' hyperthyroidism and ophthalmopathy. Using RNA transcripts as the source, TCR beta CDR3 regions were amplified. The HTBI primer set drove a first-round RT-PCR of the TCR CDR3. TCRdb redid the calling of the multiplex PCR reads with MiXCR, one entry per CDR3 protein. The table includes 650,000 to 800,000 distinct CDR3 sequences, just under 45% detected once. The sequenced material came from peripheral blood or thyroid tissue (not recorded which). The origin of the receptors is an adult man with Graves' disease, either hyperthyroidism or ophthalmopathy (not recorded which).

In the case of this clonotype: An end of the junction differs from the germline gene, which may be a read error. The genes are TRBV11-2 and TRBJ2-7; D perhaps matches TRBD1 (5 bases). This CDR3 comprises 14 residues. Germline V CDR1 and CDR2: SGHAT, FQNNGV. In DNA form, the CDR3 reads TGTGCTAGCAGCTTAGCAGGGTTCCTCGACGAGCAGTACTTC. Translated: CASSLAGFLDEQYF.

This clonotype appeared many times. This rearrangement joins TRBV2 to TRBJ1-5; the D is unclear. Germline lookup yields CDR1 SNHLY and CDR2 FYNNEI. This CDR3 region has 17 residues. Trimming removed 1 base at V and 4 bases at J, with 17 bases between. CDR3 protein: CASSEEWGSSTNQPQHF. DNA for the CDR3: TGTGCCAGCAGTGAAGAATGGGGTTCAAGCACGAATCAGCCCCAGCATTTT.

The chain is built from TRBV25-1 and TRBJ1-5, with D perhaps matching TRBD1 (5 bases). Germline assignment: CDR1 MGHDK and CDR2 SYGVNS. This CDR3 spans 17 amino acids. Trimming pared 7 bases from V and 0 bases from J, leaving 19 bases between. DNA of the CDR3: TGTGCCAGCAACTCCGGGACGGGCTCCTATAGCAATCAGCCCCAGCATTTT. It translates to CASNSGTGSYSNQPQHF.

The CDR3 sequence: CASSVDGTPNEKLFF. DNA of the CDR3: TGTGCCAGCAGCGTAGACGGAACGCCTAATGAAAAACTGTTTTTT. This chain uses TRBV9 with TRBJ1-4; D not resolved. This CDR3 has 15 amino acids. Germline V gene sequence: CDR1 SGDLS, CDR2 YYNGEE. The V end lost 0 bases, the J end lost 3 bases, and 9 bases lay between the germline ends.

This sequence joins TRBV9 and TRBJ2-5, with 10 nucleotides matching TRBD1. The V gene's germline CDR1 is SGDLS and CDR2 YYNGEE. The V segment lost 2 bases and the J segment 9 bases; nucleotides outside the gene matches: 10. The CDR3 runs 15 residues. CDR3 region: CASSVGQGVAQPQYF. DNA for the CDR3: TGTGCCAGCAGCGTCGGACAGGGGGTCGCTCAGCCCCAGTACTTC.

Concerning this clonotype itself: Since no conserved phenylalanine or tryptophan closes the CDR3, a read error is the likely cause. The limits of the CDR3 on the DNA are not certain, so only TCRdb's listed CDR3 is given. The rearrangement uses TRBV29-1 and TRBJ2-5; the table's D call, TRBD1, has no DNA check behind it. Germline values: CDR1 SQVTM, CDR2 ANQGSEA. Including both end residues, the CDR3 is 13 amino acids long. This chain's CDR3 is CSVLGPYGYTFGS.

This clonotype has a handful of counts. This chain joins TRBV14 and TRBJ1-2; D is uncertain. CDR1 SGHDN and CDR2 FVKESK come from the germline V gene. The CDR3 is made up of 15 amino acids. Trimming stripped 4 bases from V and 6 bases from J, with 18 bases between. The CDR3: CASSPLRPEKNGYTF. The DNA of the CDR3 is TGTGCCAGCAGCCCCCTTCGGCCCGAGAAGAATGGCTACACCTTC.

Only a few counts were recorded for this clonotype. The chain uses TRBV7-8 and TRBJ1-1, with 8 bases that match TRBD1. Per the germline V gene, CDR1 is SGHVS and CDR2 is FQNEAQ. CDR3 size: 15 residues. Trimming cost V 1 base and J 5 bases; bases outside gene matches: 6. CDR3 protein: CASSLVETGVTEAFF. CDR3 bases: TGTGCCAGCAGCTTAGTTGAGACAGGGGTTACTGAAGCTTTCTTT. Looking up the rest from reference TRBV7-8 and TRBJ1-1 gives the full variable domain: GAGVSQSPRYKVAKRGQDVALRCDPISGHVSLFWYQQALGQGPEFLTYFQNEAQLDKSGLPSDRFFAERPEGSVSTLKIQRTQQEDSAVYLCASSLVETGVTEAFFGQGTRLTVV.

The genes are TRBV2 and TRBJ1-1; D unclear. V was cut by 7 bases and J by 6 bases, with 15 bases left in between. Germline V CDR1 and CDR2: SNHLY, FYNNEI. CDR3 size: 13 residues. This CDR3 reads CASIPTPGAEAFF. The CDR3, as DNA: TGTGCCAGCATTCCGACCCCAGGCGCTGAAGCTTTCTTT.

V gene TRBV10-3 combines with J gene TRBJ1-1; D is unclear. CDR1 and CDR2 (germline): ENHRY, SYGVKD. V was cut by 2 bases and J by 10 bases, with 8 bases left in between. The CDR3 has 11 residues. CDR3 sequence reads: CAISERLGAFF. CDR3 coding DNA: TGTGCCATCAGTGAGCGTCTGGGAGCTTTCTTT.

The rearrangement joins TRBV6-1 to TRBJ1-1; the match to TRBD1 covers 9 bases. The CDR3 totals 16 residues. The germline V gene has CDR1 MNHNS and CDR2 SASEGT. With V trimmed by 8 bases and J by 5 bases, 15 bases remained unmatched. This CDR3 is CASPPEAGTGMTEAFF. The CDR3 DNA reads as TGTGCCAGCCCCCCCGAAGCCGGGACAGGGATGACTGAAGCTTTCTTT.

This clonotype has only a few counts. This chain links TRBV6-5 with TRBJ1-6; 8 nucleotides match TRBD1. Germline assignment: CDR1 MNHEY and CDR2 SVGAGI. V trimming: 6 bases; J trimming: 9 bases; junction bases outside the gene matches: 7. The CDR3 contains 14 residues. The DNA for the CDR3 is TGTGCCAGCAGGACGACAGGGGACCGTTCACCCCTCCACTTT. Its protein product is CASRTTGDRSPLHF.

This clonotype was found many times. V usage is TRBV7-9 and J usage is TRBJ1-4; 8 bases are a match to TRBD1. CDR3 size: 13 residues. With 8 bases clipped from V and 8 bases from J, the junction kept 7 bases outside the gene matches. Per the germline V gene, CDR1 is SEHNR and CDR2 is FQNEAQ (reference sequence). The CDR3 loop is CASVGTGVEKLFF. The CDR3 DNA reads TGTGCCAGCGTCGGGACAGGTGTAGAAAAACTGTTTTTT.

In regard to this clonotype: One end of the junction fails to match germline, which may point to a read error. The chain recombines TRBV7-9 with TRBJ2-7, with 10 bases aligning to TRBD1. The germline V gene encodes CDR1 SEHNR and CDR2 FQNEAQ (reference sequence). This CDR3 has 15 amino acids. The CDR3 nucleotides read TGTGCCAGCAGTCCTGGACAGGGGGGATCCTACGAGCGGTACTTC. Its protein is CASSPGQGGSYERYF.

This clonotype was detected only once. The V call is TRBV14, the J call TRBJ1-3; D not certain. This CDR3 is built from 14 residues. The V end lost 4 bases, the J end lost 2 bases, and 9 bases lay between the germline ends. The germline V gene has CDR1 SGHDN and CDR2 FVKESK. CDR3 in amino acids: CASSRRRAGNTIYF. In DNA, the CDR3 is TGTGCCAGCAGCCGAAGGAGGGCTGGAAACACCATATATTTT.

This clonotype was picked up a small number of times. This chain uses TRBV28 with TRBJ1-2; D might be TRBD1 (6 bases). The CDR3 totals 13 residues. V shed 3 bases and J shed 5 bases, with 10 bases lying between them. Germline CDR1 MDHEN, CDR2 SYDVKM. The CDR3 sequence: CASSLDSTYGYTF. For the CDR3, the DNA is TGTGCCAGCAGTTTGGACAGTACTTATGGCTACACCTTC.

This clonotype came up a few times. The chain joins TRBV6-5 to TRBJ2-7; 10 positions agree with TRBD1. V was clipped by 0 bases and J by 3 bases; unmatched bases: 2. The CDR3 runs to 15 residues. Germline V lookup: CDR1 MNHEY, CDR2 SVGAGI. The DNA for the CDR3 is TGTGCCAGCAGTTACTCCGGGACAGGGGACTACGAGCAGTACTTC. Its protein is CASSYSGTGDYEQYF.

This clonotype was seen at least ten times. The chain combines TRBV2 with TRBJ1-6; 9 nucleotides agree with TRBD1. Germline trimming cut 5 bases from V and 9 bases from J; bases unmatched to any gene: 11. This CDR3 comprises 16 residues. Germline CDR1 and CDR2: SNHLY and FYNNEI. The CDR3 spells CASSTSGTGLASPLHF. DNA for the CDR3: TGTGCCAGCAGTACTTCCGGGACAGGGTTAGCTTCACCCCTCCACTTT.

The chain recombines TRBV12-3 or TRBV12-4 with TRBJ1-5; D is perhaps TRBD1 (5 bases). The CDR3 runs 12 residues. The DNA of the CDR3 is TGTGCTAGTGGTTTGGGGGGGTCGCCCCAGCATTTT. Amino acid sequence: CASGLGGSPQHF.

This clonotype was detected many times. The DNA of the CDR3 is TGCAGCGTTGAGGCGGGGGCACAGGGAAACACCATATATTTT. This codes for CSVEAGAQGNTIYF. The chain has TRBV29-1 and TRBJ1-3, with D possibly TRBD1 on 6 matching bases. Germline CDR1 SQVTM, CDR2 ANQGSEA. This CDR3 is 14 amino acids long. Trimming cost V 3 bases and J 4 bases, with 13 bases left between them.